Presented here are 7 T cell receptor beta chains from one specimen sequenced in a study of early T cells in non-severe SARS-CoV-2 infection. TCRdb re-derived calls from the 5' RACE reads in MiXCR, one entry per CDR3 protein. The sample shows 60,000 to 85,000 distinct CDR3 sequences, about 14% of them seen only once. The specimen was whole blood. These receptors were taken from an adult who was a healthcare worker with PCR-confirmed SARS-CoV-2 infection or an uninfected control (not recorded which).

The genes are TRBV5-1 and TRBJ2-1; D not resolved. Trimming left V 0 bases short and J 5 bases short, with 9 bases between. Germline CDR1 and CDR2: SGHRS and YFSETQ. This CDR3 is 14 amino acids long. CDR3 sequence reads: CASSLGGVNNEQFF. The DNA of the CDR3 is TGCGCCAGCAGCTTGGGTGGGGTTAACAATGAGCAGTTCTTC.

The chain combines TRBV5-1 with TRBJ2-7, with 10 nucleotides matching TRBD2. The J segment lost 4 bases and the V segment lost 6 bases, leaving 10 bases of the junction unmatched. The CDR3 loop spans 15 amino acids. The germline V gene encodes CDR1 SGHRS and CDR2 YFSETQ. CDR3 sequence: CASTTEPSGSYEQYF. The CDR3 bases are TGCGCCAGCACCACGGAACCTAGCGGGAGTTACGAGCAGTACTTC.

The CDR3 here is CASETGPTYEQYF. The CDR3 coding sequence is TGTGCCAGCGAAACAGGGCCCACCTACGAGCAGTACTTC. The gene calls are TRBV7-8 and TRBJ2-7; TRBD1 is a possible D gene (6 bases). The CDR3 consists of 13 residues. V was shortened by 8 bases and J by 2 bases, with 13 bases between the two germline ends. CDR1 is SGHVS, CDR2 FQNEAQ, per germline.

This clonotype has more than one count but fewer than ten. The genes are TRBV11-1 and TRBJ2-6; D is ambiguous. The CDR3 loop spans 17 amino acids. V was trimmed by 7 bases and J by 0 bases, leaving 16 bases between them. The V gene's germline CDR1 is SGHAT and CDR2 FQDESV (reference sequence). The CDR3 spells CASTIQERFSGANVLTF. The CDR3 nucleotides read TGTGCCAGCACCATCCAGGAGCGATTCTCTGGGGCCAACGTCCTGACTTTC.

V usage is TRBV12-3 or TRBV12-4 and J usage is TRBJ1-5; 8 nucleotides agree with TRBD1. This CDR3 spans 14 amino acids. J was trimmed by 6 bases and V by 6 bases; bases with no gene match: 7. CDR3 bases: TGTGCCAGCAGCCGGACAGGGTCGGCTCAGCCCCAGCATTTT. Amino acids: CASSRTGSAQPQHF.

This clonotype was detected only a few times. The rearrangement joins TRBV3-1 to TRBJ2-7; TRBD2 aligns across 7 bases. Trimming took 4 bases from V and 0 from J; bases not matched to a gene: 6. Germline V gene lookup returns CDR1 LGHDT and CDR2 YNNKEL (reference sequence). The CDR3 sequence is 15 residues long. The CDR3: CASSLDGRSSYEQYF. The CDR3 region has the DNA TGTGCCAGCAGCCTCGACGGGAGGAGCTCCTACGAGCAGTACTTC.

To note about this clonotype: A junction boundary mismatches the germline segment, possibly from a read error. The chain recombines TRBV5-8 with TRBJ2-1; TRBD2 might be the D (5 bases). The CDR3 covers 14 residues. Germline V CDR1 and CDR2: SGHTS, YDEGEE. The CDR3 DNA reads TGTGCCAGCACCAGGAGAGGGTCCTACAATGAACAGTTCTTC. Translation gives CASTRRGSYNEQFF.